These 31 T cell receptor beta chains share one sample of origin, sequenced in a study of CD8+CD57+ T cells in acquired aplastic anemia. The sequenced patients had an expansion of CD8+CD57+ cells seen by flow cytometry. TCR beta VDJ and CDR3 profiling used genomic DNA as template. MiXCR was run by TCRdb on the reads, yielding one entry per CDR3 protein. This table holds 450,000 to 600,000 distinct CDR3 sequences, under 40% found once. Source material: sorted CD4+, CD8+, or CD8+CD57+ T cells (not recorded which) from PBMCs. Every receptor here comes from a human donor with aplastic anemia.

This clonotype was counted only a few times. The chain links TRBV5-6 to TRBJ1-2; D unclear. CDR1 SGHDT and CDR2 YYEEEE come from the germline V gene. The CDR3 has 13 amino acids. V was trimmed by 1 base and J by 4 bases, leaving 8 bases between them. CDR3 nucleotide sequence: TGTGCCAGCAGCTTGCAGGTGCCCTATGGCTACACCTTC. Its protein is CASSLQVPYGYTF.

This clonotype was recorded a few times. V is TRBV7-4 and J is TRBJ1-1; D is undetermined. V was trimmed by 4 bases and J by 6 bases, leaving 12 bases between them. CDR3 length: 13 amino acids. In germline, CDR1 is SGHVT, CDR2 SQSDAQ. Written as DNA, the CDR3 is TGTGCCAGCAGCTCTCGACGGGCCCCTGAAGCTTTCTTT. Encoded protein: CASSSRRAPEAFF.

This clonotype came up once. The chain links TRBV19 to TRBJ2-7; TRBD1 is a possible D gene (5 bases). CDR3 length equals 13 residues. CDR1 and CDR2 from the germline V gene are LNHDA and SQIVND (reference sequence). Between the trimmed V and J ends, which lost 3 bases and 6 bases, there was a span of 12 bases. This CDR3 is CASSMLAGSEQYF. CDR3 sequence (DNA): TGTGCCAGTAGTATGCTGGCAGGGTCCGAGCAGTACTTC.

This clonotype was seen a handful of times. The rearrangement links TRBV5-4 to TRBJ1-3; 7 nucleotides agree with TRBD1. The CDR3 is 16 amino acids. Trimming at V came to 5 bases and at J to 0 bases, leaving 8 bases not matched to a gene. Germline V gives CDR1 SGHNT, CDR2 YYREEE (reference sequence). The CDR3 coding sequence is TGTGCCAGCAGTTACGGACAGGCGCTCTCTGGAAACACCATATATTTT. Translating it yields CASSYGQALSGNTIYF.

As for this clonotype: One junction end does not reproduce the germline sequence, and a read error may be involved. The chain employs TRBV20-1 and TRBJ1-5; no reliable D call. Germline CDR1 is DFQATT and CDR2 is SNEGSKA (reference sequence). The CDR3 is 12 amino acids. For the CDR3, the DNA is TGCAGTGCCTCCCGTAGCAAACAGCCCCAGCATTTT. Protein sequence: CSASRSKQPQHF.

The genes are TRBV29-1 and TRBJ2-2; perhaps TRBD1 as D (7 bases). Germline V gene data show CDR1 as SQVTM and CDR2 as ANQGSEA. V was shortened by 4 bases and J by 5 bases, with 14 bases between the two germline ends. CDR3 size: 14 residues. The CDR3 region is CSVGAGGGTGELFF. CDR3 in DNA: TGCAGCGTTGGAGCAGGGGGAGGAACCGGGGAGCTGTTTTTT.

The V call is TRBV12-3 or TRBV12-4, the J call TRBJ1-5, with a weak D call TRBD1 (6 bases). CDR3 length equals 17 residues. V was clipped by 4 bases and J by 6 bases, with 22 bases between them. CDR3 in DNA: TGTGCCAGCAGTTCCCAACCGGGACACCTATCGGGTCAGCCCCAGCATTTT. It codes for CASSSQPGHLSGQPQHF.

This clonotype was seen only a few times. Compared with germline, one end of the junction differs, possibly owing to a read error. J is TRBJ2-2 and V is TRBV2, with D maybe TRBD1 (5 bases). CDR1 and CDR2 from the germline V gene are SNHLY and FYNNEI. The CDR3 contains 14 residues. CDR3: CATSKTGNTGELFF. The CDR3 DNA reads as TGTGCCACCAGTAAAACAGGGAACACCGGGGAGCTGTTTTTT.

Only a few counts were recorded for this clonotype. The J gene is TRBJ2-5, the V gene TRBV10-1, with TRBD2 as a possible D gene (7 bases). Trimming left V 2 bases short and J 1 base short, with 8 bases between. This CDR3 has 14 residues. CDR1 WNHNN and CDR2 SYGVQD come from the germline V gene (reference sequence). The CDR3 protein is CASSERGGQETQYF. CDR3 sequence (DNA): TGCGCCAGCAGTGAGAGGGGGGGCCAAGAGACCCAGTACTTC.

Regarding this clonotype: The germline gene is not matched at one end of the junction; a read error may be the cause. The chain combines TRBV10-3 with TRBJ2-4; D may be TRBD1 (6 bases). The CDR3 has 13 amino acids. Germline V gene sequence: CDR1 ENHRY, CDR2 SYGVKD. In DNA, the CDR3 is TGTGCCAGCAGTGAGAGGGGACAATACATTCAGTACTTC. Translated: CASSERGQYIQYF.

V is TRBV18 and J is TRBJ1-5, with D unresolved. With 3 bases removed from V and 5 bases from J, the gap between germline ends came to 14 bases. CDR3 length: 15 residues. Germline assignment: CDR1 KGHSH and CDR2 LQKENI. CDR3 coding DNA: TGTGCCAGCTCACCCGACGGGATACCTGATCAGCCCCAGCATTTT. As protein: CASSPDGIPDQPQHF.

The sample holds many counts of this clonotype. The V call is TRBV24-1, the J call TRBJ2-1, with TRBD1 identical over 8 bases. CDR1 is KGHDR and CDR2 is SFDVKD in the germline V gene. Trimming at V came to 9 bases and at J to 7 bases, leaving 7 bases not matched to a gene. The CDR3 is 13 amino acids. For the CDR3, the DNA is TGTGCCACCGTAGGACAGGGACGGAATGAGCAGTTCTTC. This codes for CATVGQGRNEQFF.

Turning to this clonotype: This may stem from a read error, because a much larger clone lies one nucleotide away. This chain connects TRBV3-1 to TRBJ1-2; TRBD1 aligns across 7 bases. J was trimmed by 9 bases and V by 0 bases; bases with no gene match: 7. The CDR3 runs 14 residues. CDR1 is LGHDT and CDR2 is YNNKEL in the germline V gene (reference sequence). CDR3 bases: TGTGCCAGCAGCCAAGAGGACAGGCGAGCTAGCTACACCTTC. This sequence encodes CASSQEDRRASYTF.

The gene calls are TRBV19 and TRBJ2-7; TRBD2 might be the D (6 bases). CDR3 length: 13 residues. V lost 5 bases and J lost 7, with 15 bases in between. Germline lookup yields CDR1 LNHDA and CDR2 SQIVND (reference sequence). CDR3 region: CASSSQRAGEQYF. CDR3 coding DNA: TGTGCCAGTAGTTCACAGCGGGCTGGGGAGCAGTACTTC.

The CDR3 is CASSLDTTPYTGELFF. The CDR3 DNA sequence: TGCGCCAGCAGTCTGGACACGACCCCTTACACCGGGGAGCTGTTTTTT. The gene calls are TRBV5-1 and TRBJ2-2; the D gene is possibly TRBD1 (5 bases). This CDR3 has 16 amino acids. The germline CDR1 and CDR2 sequences are SGHRS and YFSETQ. The germline V and J ends were trimmed by 5 bases and 3 bases, with 17 bases remaining between them.

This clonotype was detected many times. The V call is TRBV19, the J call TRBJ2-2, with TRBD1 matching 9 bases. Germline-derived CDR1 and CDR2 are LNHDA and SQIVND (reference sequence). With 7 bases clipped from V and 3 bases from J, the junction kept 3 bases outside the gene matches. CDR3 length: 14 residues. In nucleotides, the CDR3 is TGTGCCAGTAATGACAGGGGGGACACCGGGGAGCTGTTTTTT. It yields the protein CASNDRGDTGELFF.

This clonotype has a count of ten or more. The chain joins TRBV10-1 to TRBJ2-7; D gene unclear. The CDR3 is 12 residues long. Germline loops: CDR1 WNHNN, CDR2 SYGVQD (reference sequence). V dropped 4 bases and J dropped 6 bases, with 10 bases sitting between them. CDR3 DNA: TGCGCCAGCAGTGCCAGGCTGGGCGAGCAGTACTTC. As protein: CASSARLGEQYF.

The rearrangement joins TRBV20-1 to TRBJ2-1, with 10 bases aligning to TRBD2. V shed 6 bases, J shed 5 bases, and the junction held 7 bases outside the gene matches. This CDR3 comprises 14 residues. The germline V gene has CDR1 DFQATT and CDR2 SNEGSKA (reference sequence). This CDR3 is CSAVGTSDHNEQFF. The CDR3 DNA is TGCAGTGCCGTGGGGACTAGCGATCACAATGAGCAGTTCTTC.

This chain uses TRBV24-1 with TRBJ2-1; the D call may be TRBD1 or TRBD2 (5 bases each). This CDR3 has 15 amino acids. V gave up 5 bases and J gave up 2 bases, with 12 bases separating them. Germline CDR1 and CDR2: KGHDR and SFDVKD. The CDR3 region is CATSGRDGPYNEQFF. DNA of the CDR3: TGTGCCACCAGTGGACGGGACGGTCCCTACAATGAGCAGTTCTTC.

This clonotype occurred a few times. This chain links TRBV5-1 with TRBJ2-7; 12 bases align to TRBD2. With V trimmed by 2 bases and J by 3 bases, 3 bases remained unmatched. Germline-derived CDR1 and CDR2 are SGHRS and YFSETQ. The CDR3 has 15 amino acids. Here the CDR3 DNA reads TGCGCCAGCAGCTTATGGACTAGCGGGATCTACGAGCAGTACTTC. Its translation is CASSLWTSGIYEQYF.

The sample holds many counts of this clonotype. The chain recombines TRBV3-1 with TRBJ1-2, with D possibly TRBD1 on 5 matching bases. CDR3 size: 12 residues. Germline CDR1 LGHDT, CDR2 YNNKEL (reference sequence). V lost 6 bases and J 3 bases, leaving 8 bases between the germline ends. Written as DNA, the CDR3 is TGTGCCAGCAGAGGGGTGGACTATGGCTACACCTTC. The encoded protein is CASRGVDYGYTF. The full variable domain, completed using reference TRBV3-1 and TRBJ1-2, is DTAVSQTPKYLVTQMGNDKSIKCEQNLGHDTMYWYKQDSKKFLKIMFSYNNKELIINETVPNRFSPKSPDKAHLNLHINSLELGDSAVYFCASRGVDYGYTFGSGTRLTVV.

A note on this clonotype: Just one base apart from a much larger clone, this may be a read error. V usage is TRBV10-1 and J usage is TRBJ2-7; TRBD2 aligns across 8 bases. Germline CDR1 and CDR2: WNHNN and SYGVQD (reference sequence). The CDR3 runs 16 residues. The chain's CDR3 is CAGSESGSGISSEQYF. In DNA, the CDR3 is TGCGCCGGCAGTGAGTCGGGTAGCGGGATTTCTTCCGAGCAGTACTTC.

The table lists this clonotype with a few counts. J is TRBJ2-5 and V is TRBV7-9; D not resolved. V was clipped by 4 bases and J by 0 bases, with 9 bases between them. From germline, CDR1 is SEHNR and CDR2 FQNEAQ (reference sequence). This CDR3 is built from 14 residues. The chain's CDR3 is CASSSQKYQETQYF. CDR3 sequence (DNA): TGTGCCAGCAGCTCCCAGAAGTACCAAGAGACCCAGTACTTC. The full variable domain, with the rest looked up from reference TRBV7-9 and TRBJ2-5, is DTGVSQNPRHKITKRGQNVTFRCDPISEHNRLYWYRQTLGQGPEFLTYFQNEAQLEKSRLLSDRFSAERPKGSFSTLEIQRTEQGDSAMYLCASSSQKYQETQYFGPGTRLLVL.

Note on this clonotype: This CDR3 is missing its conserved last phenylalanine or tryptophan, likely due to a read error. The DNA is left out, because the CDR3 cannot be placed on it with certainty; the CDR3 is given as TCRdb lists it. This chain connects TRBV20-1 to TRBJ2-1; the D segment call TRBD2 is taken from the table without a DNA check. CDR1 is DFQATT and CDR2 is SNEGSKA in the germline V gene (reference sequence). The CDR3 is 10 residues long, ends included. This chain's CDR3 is CSARGTREFS.

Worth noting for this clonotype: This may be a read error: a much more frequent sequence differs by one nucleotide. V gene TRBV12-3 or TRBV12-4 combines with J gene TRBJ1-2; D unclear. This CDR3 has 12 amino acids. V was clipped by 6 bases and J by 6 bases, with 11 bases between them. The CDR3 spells CASSGQRDGYTF. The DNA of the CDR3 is TGTGCCAGCAGCGGGCAGAGAGATGGCTACACCTTC.

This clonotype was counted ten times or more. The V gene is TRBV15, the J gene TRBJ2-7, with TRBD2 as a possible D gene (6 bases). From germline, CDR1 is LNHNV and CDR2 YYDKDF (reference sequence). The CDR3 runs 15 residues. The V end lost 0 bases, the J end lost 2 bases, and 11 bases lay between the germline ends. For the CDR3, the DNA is TGTGCCACCAGCAGAGATGATAGCGGAACCTACGAGCAGTACTTC. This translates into CATSRDDSGTYEQYF. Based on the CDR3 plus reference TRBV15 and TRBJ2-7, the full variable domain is DAMVIQNPRYQVTQFGKPVTLSCSQTLNHNVMYWYQQKSSQAPKLLFHYYDKDFNNEADTPDNFQSRRPNTSFCFLDIRSPGLGDTAMYLCATSRDDSGTYEQYFGPGTRLTVT.

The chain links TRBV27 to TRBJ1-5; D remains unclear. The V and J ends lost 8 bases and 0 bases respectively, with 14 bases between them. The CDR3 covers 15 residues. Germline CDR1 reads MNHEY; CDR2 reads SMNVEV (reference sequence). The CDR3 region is CASRPSVYSNQPQHF. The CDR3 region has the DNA TGTGCCAGCCGACCGAGCGTTTATAGCAATCAGCCCCAGCATTTT.

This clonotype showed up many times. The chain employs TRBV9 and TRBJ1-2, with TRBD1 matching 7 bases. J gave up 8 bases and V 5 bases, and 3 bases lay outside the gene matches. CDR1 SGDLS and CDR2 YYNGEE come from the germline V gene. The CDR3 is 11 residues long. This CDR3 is CASRQGHGYTF. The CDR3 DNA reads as TGTGCCAGCAGACAGGGGCACGGCTACACCTTC.

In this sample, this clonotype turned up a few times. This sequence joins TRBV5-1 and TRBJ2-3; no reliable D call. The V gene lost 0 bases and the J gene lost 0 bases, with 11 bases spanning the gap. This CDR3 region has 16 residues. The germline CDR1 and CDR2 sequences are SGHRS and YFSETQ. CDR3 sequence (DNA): TGCGCCAGCAGCTTGGATGTGGGTTTCAGCACAGATACGCAGTATTTT. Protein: CASSLDVGFSTDTQYF.

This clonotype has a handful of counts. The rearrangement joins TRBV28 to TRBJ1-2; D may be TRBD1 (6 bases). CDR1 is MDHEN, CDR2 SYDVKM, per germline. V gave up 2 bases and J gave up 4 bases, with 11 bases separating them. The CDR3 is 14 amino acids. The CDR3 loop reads CASSLNREGYGYTF. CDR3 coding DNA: TGTGCCAGCAGTTTAAACAGGGAGGGCTATGGCTACACCTTC.

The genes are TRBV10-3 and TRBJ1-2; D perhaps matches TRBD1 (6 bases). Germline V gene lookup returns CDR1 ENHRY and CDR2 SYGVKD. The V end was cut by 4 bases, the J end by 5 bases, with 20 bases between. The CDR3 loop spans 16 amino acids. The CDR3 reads CAISANLADSEYGYTF. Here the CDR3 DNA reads TGTGCCATCAGTGCCAACCTAGCGGACAGTGAGTATGGCTACACCTTC.